The source of this T cell receptor (beta chain) is a study of cytomegalovirus exposure and HLA in healthy donors. Study results and limitations: Reported performance of the classifier showed diagnosis of cytomegalovirus status with high specificity and sensitivity.

With respect to this clone: Its antigen is still unknown.

PCR amplification relied on 60 Vbeta primers (plus 13 Jbeta primers). Assay: immunoSEQ multiplex PCR; the TCRdb copy retains only in-frame clones and omits some. Among roughly 44,000 clones listed, roughly 80% were seen once. The ends were cut back, 4 bases at V and 6 bases at J, with 6 bases in the middle. The CDR3 loop spans 11 amino acids. Germline V gene data show CDR1 as LNHDA and CDR2 as SQIVND (reference sequence). This chain links TRBV19 with TRBJ1-2; D remains unclear. Sequencing input: PBMCs. This sequence was found in a man aged 50 to 59 in good health and CMV-seronegative. DNA of the CDR3: TGTGCCAGTAGTAGGCAGGATGGCTACACCTTC. Its translation is CASSRQDGYTF.